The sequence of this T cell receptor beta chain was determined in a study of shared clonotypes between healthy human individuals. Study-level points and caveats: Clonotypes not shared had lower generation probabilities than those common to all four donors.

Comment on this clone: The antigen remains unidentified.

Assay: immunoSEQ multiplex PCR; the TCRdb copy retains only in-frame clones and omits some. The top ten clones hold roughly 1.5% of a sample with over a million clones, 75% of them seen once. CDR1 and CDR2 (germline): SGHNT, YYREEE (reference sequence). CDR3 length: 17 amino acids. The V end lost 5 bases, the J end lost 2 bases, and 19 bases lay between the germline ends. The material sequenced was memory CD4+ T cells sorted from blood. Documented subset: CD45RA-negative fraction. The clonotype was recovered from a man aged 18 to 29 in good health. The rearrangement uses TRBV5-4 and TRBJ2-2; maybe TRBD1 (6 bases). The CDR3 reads CASREVFGGRNTGELFF. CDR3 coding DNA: TGTGCCAGCAGGGAGGTGTTTGGGGGCCGAAACACCGGGGAGCTGTTTTTT.